This T cell receptor (beta chain) was sequenced in a study of follicular helper T cells after annual influenza vaccination (dated by TCRdb to 2017 to 2019). Study-level background: After each seasonal influenza vaccination, blood was collected on days 0, 7 and 28. To study recall of cTfh clones, some subjects were followed across successive annual vaccinations spanning the 2013-2014, 2014-2015 and 2015-2016 seasons. One week after vaccination, a second recruited cohort of more than nine subjects (Table S1) displayed a similar ICOS+CD38+ cTfh response. Multi-year samples were available for six subjects, with four spanning two vaccination seasons and two spanning three seasons. The 2013-2014 samples were cryopreserved, while the 2015 samples were processed right after collection. Broad study findings and their caveats: Successive annual vaccinations recalled a recurrent oligoclonal ICOS+CD38+ cTfh response that contained tetramer and AIM influenza-specific clonotypes. Day 7 ICOS+CD38+ clones were most often found later in ICOS-CD38- cTfh, suggesting that subset may serve as a memory reservoir. ICOS+CD38+ cTfh clonality correlated with the frequency of that population, and its change correlated with the change in circulating plasmablast frequency. In evaluating whether influenza clones were enriched, the possibility that the far larger non-cTfh compartments were undersampled could not be ruled out. Only about 10-20% of analyzed cells yielded productive TCRB sequences, so sampling of rare clonotypes was not possible.

Worth noting for this clone: The specificity of this receptor is unknown. No base quality values were provided; no much bigger clone lies one nucleotide off.

Taken with the paper, the label for time point translates to: 2015-2016 season, pre-vaccination. Adults were given seasonal inactivated influenza vaccine (Fluvarix), and sorted blood CD4 subsets were followed by TCRB sequencing before and after vaccination. To be eligible, subjects had to live in the community and must not have received influenza vaccine in the previous 6 months. Reasons for exclusion included contraindications to influenza vaccine, substance abuse, HIV/AIDS, active malignancy, immunomodulatory medication, and active illness such as respiratory infection. At each time point, about 35 to 110 mL of blood was collected. PBMC were isolated using Ficoll-Paque PLUS or SepMate separation. As a non-Tfh comparison subset, CXCR5- memory CD4 T cells were sorted. Before DNA extraction, cell subsets were sorted from PBMC on a BD FACS Aria. From its cysteine to its phenylalanine, the CDR3 spans 15 amino acids. Of the read, only the CDR3 DNA is kept; its 45 bases are in frame from base 1. Per the germline V gene, MDHEN is the CDR1 and SYDVKM is the CDR2. At the junction V is shortened by 5 bases and J by 2 bases, with 14 bases in between.

Library construction relied on the immunoSEQ multiplex PCR assay. Adaptive Biotechnologies handled the TCRB amplification, library preparation, sequencing and preliminary bioinformatics at Survey level resolution. As for how the authors treated the data: Clonality was computed in R as 1 minus normalized Shannon entropy; the Gini index was calculated with the R package ineq. Overlap score was the summed counts of shared sequences divided by total counts of all sequences in both compared samples. Significance of shared clonotypes was assessed by Fisher's exact test, with a theoretical repertoire of 10^7 TCRB sequences assumed. Drawn from immuneACCESS, this table holds only the in-frame rearrangements with V and J called that TCRdb kept. Clones are partly lost; checked studies trace under half to an unresolved V gene and leave the rest unexplained. V and J calls and clone size are given by that table; D and trimming were obtained from the DNA. The sample profile shows about 14,000 clones; more than 65% of them were found once. The ten largest clones represent roughly 0.45% of the sample.

Source: CXCR5- memory CD4+ T cells sorted from blood, taken on the day of influenza vaccination. Taken with the paper, the label for cell subset or site translates to: CXCR5- memory CD4 T cells. The chain is made from TRBV28 and TRBJ2-3; a weak D assignment points to TRBD2 (5 bases agree). This TCR came from an adult who received the influenza vaccine. The CDR3 loop reads CASSPFTGLTDTQYF. The bases read TGTGCCAGCAGTCCCTTCACTGGACTCACAGATACGCAGTATTTT.